There are a few counts of the clone carrying this T cell receptor beta chain. Its antigen remains unknown. This sample was included in a study of shared clonotypes between healthy human individuals. Findings and caveats of the study: The represented genetic and exposure-history diversity was limited by the small number of donors.

Sorted-subset replicate PCR reactions were performed with around 210 ng DNA, corresponding to some 32,000 T cell genomes. This table comes from immunoSEQ multiplex PCR, and its TCRdb copy is limited to in-frame clones, with some not included. The data contain about 1 million clones, roughly 80% of them singletons. This receptor was taken from a man aged 18-30 years in good health. The sequenced sample was memory CD4+ T cells sorted from blood. This sample's subset: CD45RA-negative fraction.

This CDR3 is CASSDPRSTAGWFF. The CDR3, as DNA: TGTGCCAGCAGTGATCCCCGCTCGACAGCCGGATGGTTCTTC. V and J are TRBV25-1 and TRBJ2-1; possible D gene TRBD1, 5 bases. Germline V CDR1 and CDR2: MGHDK, SYGVNS. The CDR3 is 14 residues long. Trimming stripped 3 bases from V and 15 bases from J, with 21 bases between.